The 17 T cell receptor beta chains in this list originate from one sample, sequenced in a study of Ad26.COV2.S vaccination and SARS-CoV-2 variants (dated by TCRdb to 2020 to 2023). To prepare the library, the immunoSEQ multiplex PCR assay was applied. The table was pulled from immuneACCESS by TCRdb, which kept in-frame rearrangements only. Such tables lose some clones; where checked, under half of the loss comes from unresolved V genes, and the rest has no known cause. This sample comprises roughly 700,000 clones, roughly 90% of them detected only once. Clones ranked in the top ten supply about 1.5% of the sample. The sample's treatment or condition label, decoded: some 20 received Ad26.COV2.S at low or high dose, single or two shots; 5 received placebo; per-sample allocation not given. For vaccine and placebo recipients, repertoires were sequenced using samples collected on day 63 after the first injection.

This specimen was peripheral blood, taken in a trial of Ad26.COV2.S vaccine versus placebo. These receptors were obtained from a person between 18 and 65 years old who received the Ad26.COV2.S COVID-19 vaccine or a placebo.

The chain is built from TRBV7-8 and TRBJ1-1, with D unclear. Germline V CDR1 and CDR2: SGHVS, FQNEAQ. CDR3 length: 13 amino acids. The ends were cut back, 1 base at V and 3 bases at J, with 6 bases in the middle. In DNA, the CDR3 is TGTGCCAGCAGCTTAGTATGGTACACTGAAGCTTTCTTT. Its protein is CASSLVWYTEAFF.

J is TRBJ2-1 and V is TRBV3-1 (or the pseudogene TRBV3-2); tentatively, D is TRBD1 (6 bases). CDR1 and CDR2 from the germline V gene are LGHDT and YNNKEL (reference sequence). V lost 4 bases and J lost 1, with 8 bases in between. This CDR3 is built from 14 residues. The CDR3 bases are TGTGCCAGCAGCCTCGGACAGTCCTACAATGAGCAGTTCTTC. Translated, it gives CASSLGQSYNEQFF.

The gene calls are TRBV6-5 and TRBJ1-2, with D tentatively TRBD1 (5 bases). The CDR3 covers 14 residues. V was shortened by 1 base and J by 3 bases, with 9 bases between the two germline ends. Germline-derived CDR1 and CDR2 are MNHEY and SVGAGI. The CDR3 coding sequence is TGTGCCAGCAGTTACTACCAGGGTGACTATGGCTACACCTTC. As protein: CASSYYQGDYGYTF.

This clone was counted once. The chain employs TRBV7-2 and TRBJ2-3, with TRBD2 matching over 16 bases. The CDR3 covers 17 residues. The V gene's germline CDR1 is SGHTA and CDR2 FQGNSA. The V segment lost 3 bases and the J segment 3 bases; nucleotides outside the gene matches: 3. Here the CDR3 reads CASSLGLAGGKTDTQYF. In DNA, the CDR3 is TGTGCCAGCAGCTTGGGACTAGCGGGGGGGAAGACAGATACGCAGTATTTT. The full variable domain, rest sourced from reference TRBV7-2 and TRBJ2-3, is GAGVSQSPSNKVTEKGKDVELRCDPISGHTALYWYRQSLGQGLEFLIYFQGNSAPDKSGLPSDRFSAERTGGSVSTLTIQRTQQEDSAVYLCASSLGLAGGKTDTQYFGPGTRLTVL.

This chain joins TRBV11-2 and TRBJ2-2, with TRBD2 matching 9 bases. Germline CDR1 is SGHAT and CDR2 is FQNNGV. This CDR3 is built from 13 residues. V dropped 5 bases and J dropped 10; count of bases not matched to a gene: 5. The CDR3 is CASSGRLAEELFF. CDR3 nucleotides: TGTGCCAGCAGCGGGCGACTAGCGGAGGAGCTGTTTTTT.

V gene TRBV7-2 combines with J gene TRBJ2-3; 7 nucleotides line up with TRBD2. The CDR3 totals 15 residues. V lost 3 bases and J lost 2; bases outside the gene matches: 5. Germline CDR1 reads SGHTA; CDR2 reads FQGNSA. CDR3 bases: TGTGCCAGCAGCTTCCAACGGGGGGTCACAGATACGCAGTATTTT. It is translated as CASSFQRGVTDTQYF.

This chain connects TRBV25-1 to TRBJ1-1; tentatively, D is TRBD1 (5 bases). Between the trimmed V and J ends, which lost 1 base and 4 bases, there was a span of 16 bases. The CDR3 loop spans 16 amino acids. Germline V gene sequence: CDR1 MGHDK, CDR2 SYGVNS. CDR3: CASSEWGGMGGTEAFF. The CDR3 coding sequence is TGTGCCAGCAGTGAATGGGGAGGCATGGGGGGCACTGAAGCTTTCTTT.

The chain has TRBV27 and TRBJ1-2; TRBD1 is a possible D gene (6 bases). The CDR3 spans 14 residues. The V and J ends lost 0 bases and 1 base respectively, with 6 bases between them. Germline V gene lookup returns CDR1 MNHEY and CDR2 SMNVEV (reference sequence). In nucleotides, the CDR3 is TGTGCCAGCAGTTTATCGGACAGTAACTATGGCTACACCTTC. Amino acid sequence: CASSLSDSNYGYTF.

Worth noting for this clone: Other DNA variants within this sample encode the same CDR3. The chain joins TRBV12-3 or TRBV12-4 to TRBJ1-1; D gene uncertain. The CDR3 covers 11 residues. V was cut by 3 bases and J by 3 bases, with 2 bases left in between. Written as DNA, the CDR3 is TGTGCCAGCAGTTTTCACACTGAAGCTTTCTTT. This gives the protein CASSFHTEAFF.

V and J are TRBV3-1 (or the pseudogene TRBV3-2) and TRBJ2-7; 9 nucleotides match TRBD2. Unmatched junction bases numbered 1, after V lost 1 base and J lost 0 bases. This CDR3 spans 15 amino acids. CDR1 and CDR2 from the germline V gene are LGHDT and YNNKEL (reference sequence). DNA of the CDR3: TGTGCCAGCAGCCAAGCTAGCGGGACCTCCTACGAGCAGTACTTC. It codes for CASSQASGTSYEQYF.

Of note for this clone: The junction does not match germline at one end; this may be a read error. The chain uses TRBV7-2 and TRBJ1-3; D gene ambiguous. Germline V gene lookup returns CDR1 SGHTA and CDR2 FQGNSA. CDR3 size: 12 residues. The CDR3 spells CASRLGRNTIYF. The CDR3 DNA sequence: TGTGCCAGCAGATTAGGGAGAAACACCATATATTTT.

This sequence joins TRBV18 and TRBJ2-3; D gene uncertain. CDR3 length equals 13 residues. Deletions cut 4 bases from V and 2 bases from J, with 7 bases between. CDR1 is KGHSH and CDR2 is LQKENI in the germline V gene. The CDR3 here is CASSHLNTDTQYF. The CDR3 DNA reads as TGTGCCAGCTCACACCTCAACACAGATACGCAGTATTTT. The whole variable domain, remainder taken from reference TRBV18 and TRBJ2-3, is NAGVMQNPRHLVRRRGQEARLRCSPMKGHSHVYWYRQLPEEGLKFMVYLQKENIIDESGMPKERFSAEFPKEGPSILRIQQVVRGDSAAYFCASSHLNTDTQYFGPGTRLTVL.

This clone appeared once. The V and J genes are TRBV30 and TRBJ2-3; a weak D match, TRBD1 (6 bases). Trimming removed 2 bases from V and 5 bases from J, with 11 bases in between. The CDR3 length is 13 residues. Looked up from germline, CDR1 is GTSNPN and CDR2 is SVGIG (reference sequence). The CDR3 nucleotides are TGTGCCTGGAGTCCAGGGGTGAGAGATACGCAGTATTTT. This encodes CAWSPGVRDTQYF.

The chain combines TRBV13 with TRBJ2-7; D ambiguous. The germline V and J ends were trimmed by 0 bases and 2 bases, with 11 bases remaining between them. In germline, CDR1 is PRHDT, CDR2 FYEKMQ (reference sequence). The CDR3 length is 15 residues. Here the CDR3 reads CASSLGPGSTYEQYF. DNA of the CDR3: TGTGCCAGCAGCTTAGGCCCGGGCTCGACCTACGAGCAGTACTTC.

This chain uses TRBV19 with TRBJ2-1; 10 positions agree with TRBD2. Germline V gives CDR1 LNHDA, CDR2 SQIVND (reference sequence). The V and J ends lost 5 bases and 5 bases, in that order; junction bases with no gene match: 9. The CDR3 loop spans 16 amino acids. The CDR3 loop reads CASSSLLAGRHNEQFF. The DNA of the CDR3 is TGTGCCAGTAGTTCCTTACTAGCGGGGCGACACAATGAGCAGTTCTTC.

Here the CDR3 DNA reads TGTGCCAGCAGCCAAGAAAACAGTAGGGGCTACACCTTC. It is translated as CASSQENSRGYTF. The genes are TRBV3-1 (or the pseudogene TRBV3-2) and TRBJ1-2; no reliable D call. V was clipped by 0 bases and J by 8 bases, with 10 bases between them. The length of the CDR3 is 13 residues. Germline V gene data show CDR1 as LGHDT and CDR2 as YNNKEL (reference sequence).

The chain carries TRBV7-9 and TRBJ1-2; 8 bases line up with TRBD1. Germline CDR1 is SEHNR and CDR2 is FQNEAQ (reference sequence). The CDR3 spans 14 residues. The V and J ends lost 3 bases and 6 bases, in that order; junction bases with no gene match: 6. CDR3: CASSFPGQGDGYTF. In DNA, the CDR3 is TGTGCCAGCAGCTTCCCTGGACAGGGAGATGGCTACACCTTC.